The rows below give T cell receptor beta chains drawn from one sample of a study of beta chain features in type 1 diabetes. Some clones are missing from TCRdb's copy, which holds only in-frame ones; the method was immunoSEQ multiplex PCR. The sample holds some 190,000 clones; approximately 7.9% are singletons and the top ten take roughly 0.5%. Sequencing was carried out using central memory CD4+ T cells from blood. The receptors come from a man aged 18 to 29 with type 1 diabetes. Both conserved end residues are part of each CDR3. Fields, in order: clone size, V gene, CDR3 protein. Rows give clone size only sometimes, using once, few, many, or a class for an expanded clone.

clone_size: few
v_call: TRBV27
cdr3_aa: CASSLRTDSNQPQHF

clone_size: .
v_call: TRBV27
cdr3_aa: CASSQTGPTYEQYF

clone_size: few
v_call: TRBV19
cdr3_aa: CASSIQGTAATNTEAFF

clone_size: few
v_call: TRBV9
cdr3_aa: CASSPPTDGDGYTF

clone_size: few
v_call: TRBV7-2
cdr3_aa: CASSLEQVPTQYF

clone_size: .
v_call: TRBV10-3
cdr3_aa: CAISEDGQRNQPQHF

clone_size: few
v_call: TRBV5-4
cdr3_aa: CASSPGGGAIGMAQYF

clone_size: few
v_call: TRBV2
cdr3_aa: CASSRWPGEYEQYF

clone_size: .
v_call: TRBV5-8
cdr3_aa: CASSLGQGEVGETQYF

clone_size: .
v_call: TRBV20-1
cdr3_aa: CSGSRLAEAFF

clone_size: .
v_call: TRBV5-4
cdr3_aa: CASSLDGRGYNEQFF

clone_size: .
v_call: TRBV18
cdr3_aa: CASSPITGDGYTF

clone_size: few
v_call: TRBV21-1
cdr3_aa: CASKIQGSEQYF

clone_size: .
v_call: TRBV18
cdr3_aa: CASSPPGQGNTGELFF

clone_size: few
v_call: TRBV28
cdr3_aa: CASSVNHQGIYEQFF

clone_size: .
v_call: TRBV5-1
cdr3_aa: CASSLGTTQFF

clone_size: .
v_call: TRBV11-2
cdr3_aa: CASSAQGGRPETQYF

clone_size: .
v_call: TRBV28
cdr3_aa: CASSHPSGILPDTQYF

clone_size: few
v_call: TRBV6-5
cdr3_aa: CASSYGQGVSYEQYF

clone_size: few
v_call: TRBV6-5
cdr3_aa: CASSYPQYSYEQYF

clone_size: many
v_call: TRBV30
cdr3_aa: CAWSRLYGYTF

clone_size: .
v_call: TRBV27
cdr3_aa: CASRGAGQGLSAQHF

clone_size: .
v_call: TRBV19
cdr3_aa: CASRKGQSTTSPLHF

clone_size: .
v_call: TRBV11-2
cdr3_aa: CASSPRAGGIEQFF

clone_size: few
v_call: TRBV29-1
cdr3_aa: CSVESRGRRNTGELFF

clone_size: .
v_call: TRBV5-1
cdr3_aa: CASSSDRVSSYNEQFF

clone_size: many
v_call: TRBV15
cdr3_aa: CATSRDPGRGPDGYTF

clone_size: few
v_call: TRBV18
cdr3_aa: CASSPPGLAGTLGEQFF

clone_size: many
v_call: TRBV15
cdr3_aa: CATSRDNGGGETQYF

clone_size: .
v_call: TRBV7-2
cdr3_aa: CASSPDTYQPQHF

clone_size: .
v_call: TRBV4-3
cdr3_aa: CASSQDLPIHTDTQYF

clone_size: .
v_call: TRBV5-1
cdr3_aa: CASNLLDRKGGNQPQHF

clone_size: .
v_call: TRBV5-4
cdr3_aa: CASSPALDRDYGYTF

clone_size: few
v_call: TRBV18
cdr3_aa: CASSPPGQHEQYF

clone_size: .
v_call: TRBV15
cdr3_aa: CATSKGASTEAFF

clone_size: .
v_call: TRBV15
cdr3_aa: CATSRGLDSGNTIYF

clone_size: few
v_call: TRBV7-2
cdr3_aa: CASSPRGGGGVDTQYF

clone_size: many
v_call: TRBV6-1
cdr3_aa: CASSEETSNTQYF

clone_size: many
v_call: TRBV6-5
cdr3_aa: CASSYGLAGYNEQFF

clone_size: .
v_call: TRBV2
cdr3_aa: CASNLAGRSYEQYF

clone_size: few
v_call: TRBV11-3
cdr3_aa: CASSFNSGDRYNEQFF

clone_size: few
v_call: TRBV14
cdr3_aa: CASSQDPSSGRANEQYF

clone_size: once
v_call: TRBV7-9
cdr3_aa: CASSKSTGVQYEQYF

clone_size: .
v_call: TRBV11-2
cdr3_aa: CASSHKTVSTGELFF

clone_size: .
v_call: TRBV2
cdr3_aa: CASSERDTGELFF

clone_size: few
v_call: TRBV27
cdr3_aa: CASSFRGQGLSGANVLTF

clone_size: .
v_call: TRBV30
cdr3_aa: CAWSPGLITDAQYF

clone_size: few
v_call: TRBV18
cdr3_aa: CASSPGTGPLEQYF

clone_size: .
v_call: TRBV11-2
cdr3_aa: CASSPRGSGSFADTQYF

clone_size: few
v_call: TRBV30
cdr3_aa: CAWSVHAKGEKLFF

clone_size: .
v_call: TRBV6-1
cdr3_aa: CAISDRSGGSTDTQYF

clone_size: .
v_call: TRBV5-1
cdr3_aa: CASSRSGSSGQETQYF

clone_size: .
v_call: TRBV6-5
cdr3_aa: CASSYSTSGIYEQYF

clone_size: few
v_call: TRBV4-2
cdr3_aa: CASSQSTGSAFKEYF